Each of the 7 T cell receptor beta chains below was sequenced from the same sample in a study of shared clonotypes between healthy human individuals. Profiling relied on immunoSEQ multiplex PCR, and the TCRdb table lists in-frame clones only, not all of them. Among roughly 1 million clones, approximately 76% were seen once, and the ten largest hold about 1.5%. The material sequenced was memory CD4+ T cells sorted from blood. The subset denotes: CD45RA-negative fraction. All receptors come from a man younger than 30 in good health.

The chain recombines TRBV5-6 with TRBJ2-3, with 9 bases lining up with TRBD2. CDR1 is SGHDT and CDR2 is YYEEEE in the germline V gene. The CDR3 is made up of 14 amino acids. Trimming took 4 bases from V and 3 from J; bases not matched to a gene: 3. The CDR3 region is CASSVAGATDTQYF. CDR3 in DNA: TGTGCCAGCAGCGTAGCGGGAGCAACAGATACGCAGTATTTT.

The chain carries TRBV5-1 and TRBJ2-3, with 13 bases that match TRBD2. The V gene's germline CDR1 is SGHRS and CDR2 YFSETQ. V lost 0 bases and J lost 4; bases outside the gene matches: 14. The CDR3 contains 20 residues. CDR3 DNA: TGCGCCAGCAGCTTGGGAATTGGACTAGCGGGAGAAAGTTATGCAGATACGCAGTATTTT. Protein product: CASSLGIGLAGESYADTQYF.

This chain uses TRBV6-1 with TRBJ1-3; TRBD1 might be the D (6 bases). V was clipped by 6 bases and J by 0 bases, with 12 bases between them. Germline CDR1 reads MNHNS; CDR2 reads SASEGT. There are 15 residues in the CDR3. The DNA for the CDR3 is TGTGCCAGCAGGGCGGACAGTGGCTCTGGAAACACCATATATTTT. Its translation is CASRADSGSGNTIYF.

The chain joins TRBV30 to TRBJ1-6; D call uncertain. Trimming shortened V by 1 base and J by 11 bases, and 15 bases separated the two germline ends. Germline V gene sequence: CDR1 GTSNPN, CDR2 SVGIG (reference sequence). The CDR3 is made up of 14 amino acids. CDR3 DNA: TGTGCCTGGAGTGCCGGGATTCCCCCGGCACCCCTCCACTTT. It is translated as CAWSAGIPPAPLHF.

The V and J genes are TRBV7-9 and TRBJ1-2; 9 bases align to TRBD1. The CDR3 is 16 residues long. Germline-derived CDR1 and CDR2 are SEHNR and FQNEAQ (reference sequence). V shed 1 base, J shed 6 bases, and the junction held 9 bases outside the gene matches. The DNA of the CDR3 is TGTGCCAGCAGCTTAGACAACAGGGGGCAGAGAAATGGCTACACCTTC. Translated, it gives CASSLDNRGQRNGYTF.

V usage is TRBV5-1 and J usage is TRBJ2-7; 10 positions match TRBD2. Germline values: CDR1 SGHRS, CDR2 YFSETQ. V was clipped by 1 base and J by 4 bases; unmatched bases: 5. The CDR3 has 15 residues. This CDR3 is CASSLTSGIGYEQYF. CDR3 nucleotide sequence: TGCGCCAGCAGCTTGACTAGCGGGATTGGTTACGAGCAGTACTTC.

This clone was detected many times. The rearrangement links TRBV7-6 to TRBJ2-7, with D hard to call. With 0 bases removed from V and 6 bases from J, the gap between germline ends came to 6 bases. CDR3 length: 12 amino acids. The V gene's germline CDR1 is SGHVS and CDR2 FNYEAQ. The CDR3 loop is CASSLADGEQYF. DNA of the CDR3: TGTGCCAGCAGCTTAGCAGACGGCGAGCAGTACTTC.